This T cell receptor beta chain was profiled in a study of vaccination and CD4 T cells after COVID-19. Study overall: Six male and four female convalescents took part, two of them Hispanic.

Indicated treatment: roughly ten-day PBMC culture with coronavirus spike peptide pools or control peptides (ViraFEST assay). Germline CDR1 reads DFQATT; CDR2 reads SNEGSKA (reference sequence). V was clipped by 4 bases and J by 1 base, with 10 bases between them. The CDR3 sequence is 13 residues long. Worth noting for this clonotype: Antigen: not known.

Cultured CD4+ T cell DNA was sequenced using the Oncomine TCR Beta short-read assay. TCRdb analysed the PCR reads with MiXCR anew, one entry per CDR3 protein. Of approximately 17,000 distinct CDR3 sequences listed, approximately 49% are singletons. V and J are TRBV20-1 and TRBJ1-1; D unclear. The clonotype originates from a human donor who had recovered from COVID-19. Sequenced: CD4+ T cells from blood, cultured in vitro. The CDR3 DNA follows: TGCAGTGCTACCCGGGCCTCGAACACTGAAGCTTTCTTT. This gives the protein CSATRASNTEAFF.